Listed here are 19 T cell receptor beta chains from one sample, sequenced in a study of blood T cells in healthy people across ages. With a J-beta primer mix and a sample-barcoded 5' primer, a second PCR ran 7 to 11 cycles. TCRdb re-called the 5' RACE reads through MiXCR, storing one row per CDR3 protein. The sample holds roughly 1,300,000 distinct CDR3 sequences; approximately 59% are singletons and the top ten take 5.5% to 8%. Sequences were obtained from blood. The source of these receptors is a man younger than 35 in good health.

The chain carries TRBV11-2 and TRBJ1-6, with D tentatively TRBD1 (6 bases). Trimming stripped 2 bases from V and 9 bases from J, with 17 bases between. Germline CDR1 reads SGHAT; CDR2 reads FQNNGV. This CDR3 spans 16 amino acids. CDR3 sequence: CASSLNGQRWGSPLHF. DNA of the CDR3: TGTGCCAGCAGCTTAAACGGACAGAGGTGGGGTTCACCCCTCCACTTT.

This chain connects TRBV20-1 to TRBJ2-1; TRBD2 agrees at 7 bases. Germline V gene sequence: CDR1 DFQATT, CDR2 SNEGSKA (reference sequence). This CDR3 contains 14 residues. The ends lost 3 bases at V and 8 bases at J; junction bases unmatched: 10. The CDR3 reads CSASMAGEAHEQFF. CDR3 coding DNA: TGCAGTGCTAGTATGGCGGGAGAGGCGCATGAGCAGTTCTTC.

The chain's CDR3 is CAISVGLAGAKNIQYF. For the CDR3, the DNA is TGTGCCATCAGTGTAGGGCTAGCGGGGGCCAAAAACATTCAGTACTTC. The chain links TRBV10-3 to TRBJ2-4, with 9 bases fitting TRBD2. After removal of 4 bases from V and 1 base from J, the junction contained 5 bases not matched to a gene. This CDR3 spans 16 amino acids. Germline values: CDR1 ENHRY, CDR2 SYGVKD.

This chain connects TRBV20-1 to TRBJ2-7; 9 positions agree with TRBD2. Trimming took 5 bases from V and 2 from J; bases not matched to a gene: 7. The CDR3 consists of 14 residues. The germline gives CDR1 DFQATT, CDR2 SNEGSKA (reference sequence). The CDR3 spells CSASLAGLTYEQYF. CDR3 nucleotide sequence: TGCAGTGCTTCCCTAGCGGGACTCACCTACGAGCAGTACTTC.

This chain joins TRBV2 and TRBJ2-1; TRBD2 agrees at 7 bases. Germline CDR1 SNHLY, CDR2 FYNNEI. V trimming: 0 bases; J trimming: 7 bases; junction bases outside the gene matches: 0. The CDR3 covers 13 residues. The CDR3 sequence is CASSEARGNEQFF. In DNA form, the CDR3 reads TGTGCCAGCAGTGAAGCGCGGGGGAATGAGCAGTTCTTC.

This chain connects TRBV3-1 to TRBJ1-1; D perhaps matches TRBD1 (6 bases). The germline V gene encodes CDR1 LGHDT and CDR2 YNNKEL (reference sequence). The length of the CDR3 is 15 residues. The germline V and J ends were trimmed by 1 base and 3 bases, with 12 bases remaining between them. CDR3 nucleotide sequence: TGTGCCAGCAGCCAAGTTCCAGGGGATGACACTGAAGCTTTCTTT. Amino acid sequence: CASSQVPGDDTEAFF.

This rearrangement joins TRBV7-2 to TRBJ2-2; D unresolved. V was cut by 5 bases and J by 3 bases, with 13 bases left in between. Germline V gene sequence: CDR1 SGHTA, CDR2 FQGNSA. This CDR3 has 15 amino acids. The chain's CDR3 is CASSRRLIHTGELFF. The CDR3 nucleotides read TGTGCCAGCAGCCGACGACTCATACACACCGGGGAGCTGTTTTTT.

This clonotype turned up a few times. This rearrangement joins TRBV25-1 to TRBJ1-2; 9 bases align to TRBD1. After removal of 6 bases from V and 6 bases from J, the junction contained 14 bases not matched to a gene. The CDR3 is 16 amino acids. Germline CDR1 reads MGHDK; CDR2 reads SYGVNS. The CDR3 DNA sequence: TGTGCCAGCAGCGAACGGAGGGGGACAGGGAGTAATGGCTACACCTTC. This codes for CASSERRGTGSNGYTF.

V is TRBV6-2 or TRBV6-3 and J is TRBJ1-1, with D uncertain. The CDR3 extends over 12 amino acids. Looked up from germline, CDR1 is MNHEY and CDR2 is SVGEGT. V shed 10 bases and J shed 4 bases, with 13 bases lying between them. Written as DNA, the CDR3 is TGTGCCACGACCCTCGGGGTCACTGAAGCTTTCTTT. This translates into CATTLGVTEAFF.

This clonotype has only a few counts. The gene calls are TRBV29-1 and TRBJ2-1; weak D call: TRBD2 (7 bases). The J call is uncertain, as TRBJ2-7 better fits the DNA end. The CDR3 runs to 13 residues. The germline V gene has CDR1 SQVTM and CDR2 ANQGSEA. CDR3 in amino acids: CSVSTGGGSEQYF. The CDR3, as DNA: TGCAGCGTGTCAACGGGGGGCGGTAGTGAGCAGTACTTC.

This chain connects TRBV29-1 to TRBJ1-2, with no clear D. The germline V gene encodes CDR1 SQVTM and CDR2 ANQGSEA. The CDR3 has 13 amino acids. With 7 bases removed from V and 6 bases from J, the gap between germline ends came to 18 bases. The CDR3 DNA follows: TGCAGCGCCGAAAGGCGGGATTTCGATGGCTACACCTTC. This translates into CSAERRDFDGYTF.

This clonotype was observed a few times. The CDR3 protein is CSAKQGAGEQFF. CDR3 sequence (DNA): TGCAGTGCTAAACAGGGGGCAGGGGAGCAGTTCTTC. This sequence joins TRBV20-1 and TRBJ2-1; TRBD1 aligns across 9 bases. V was pared by 4 bases and J by 10 bases, with 5 bases of the junction left unmatched. The CDR3 runs to 12 residues. The germline CDR1 and CDR2 sequences are DFQATT and SNEGSKA (reference sequence).

This clonotype was observed a handful of times. The chain joins TRBV20-1 to TRBJ2-5; D possibly corresponds to TRBD2 (6 bases). Germline V gene data show CDR1 as DFQATT and CDR2 as SNEGSKA (reference sequence). Trimming removed 3 bases from V and 4 bases from J, with 18 bases in between. The CDR3 is 15 residues long. Here the CDR3 DNA reads TGCAGTGCTAGCTTCCTGACTAGGAGGCTAGAGACCCAGTACTTC. Its translation is CSASFLTRRLETQYF.

The chain recombines TRBV28 with TRBJ1-2; no firm D call. Trimming took off 6 bases at V and 2 bases at J, with 13 bases between the two ends. From germline, CDR1 is MDHEN and CDR2 SYDVKM. The CDR3 spans 14 residues. The CDR3 bases are TGTGCCAGCAGAGAATGGGCCGAAAACTATGGCTACACCTTC. This encodes CASREWAENYGYTF.

The chain joins TRBV3-1 to TRBJ2-7; D may be TRBD1 (6 bases). CDR3 length: 17 residues. The V and J ends lost 0 bases and 2 bases respectively, with 17 bases between them. Germline-derived CDR1 and CDR2 are LGHDT and YNNKEL (reference sequence). This CDR3 reads CASSQDGWQPGAYEQYF. CDR3 in DNA: TGTGCCAGCAGCCAAGATGGTTGGCAGCCAGGGGCCTACGAGCAGTACTTC.

The rearrangement uses TRBV20-1 and TRBJ2-3, with D perhaps matching TRBD1 (6 bases). V was trimmed by 5 bases and J by 3 bases, leaving 15 bases between them. Germline CDR1 reads DFQATT; CDR2 reads SNEGSKA (reference sequence). This CDR3 is built from 14 residues. CDR3: CSAEGHKITDTQYF. The CDR3 coding sequence is TGCAGTGCTGAGGGACACAAGATAACAGATACGCAGTATTTT.

As DNA, the CDR3 is TGTGCCAGCACCCCACTAGCGGGCCCCTCCTACGAGCAGTACTTC. Translating it yields CASTPLAGPSYEQYF. V and J are TRBV6-6 and TRBJ2-7; 9 positions agree with TRBD2. This CDR3 is built from 15 residues. Per germline, CDR1 MNHNY and CDR2 SVGAGI (reference sequence). Trimming at V came to 7 bases and at J to 0 bases, leaving 7 bases not matched to a gene.

This chain joins TRBV10-3 and TRBJ1-5; D is perhaps TRBD1 (6 bases). This CDR3 is built from 17 residues. Germline V gene data show CDR1 as ENHRY and CDR2 as SYGVKD. Trimming took off 0 bases at V and 2 bases at J, with 14 bases between the two ends. This CDR3 is CAISESGQGKGNQPQHF. As DNA, the CDR3 is TGTGCCATCAGTGAGTCGGGGCAGGGGAAAGGCAATCAGCCCCAGCATTTT.

This clonotype was seen more than once but under ten times. The CDR3 spells CASGSGARGDTQYF. DNA for the CDR3: TGCGCCAGCGGGTCGGGGGCGCGCGGAGATACGCAGTATTTT. The chain is built from TRBV10-1 and TRBJ2-3; D tentatively fits TRBD1 or TRBD2 (6 bases each). Trimming removed 8 bases from V and 5 bases from J, with 17 bases in between. Germline loops: CDR1 WNHNN, CDR2 SYGVQD (reference sequence). CDR3 length equals 14 residues.